This T cell receptor (beta chain) originates from a study of T cells in Graves' hyperthyroidism and ophthalmopathy. The table lists this clonotype with a count of one. This may arise from a read error, as a much more abundant clone is one base away. It was RNA transcripts that yielded the amplified TCR beta CDR3 regions. The study used the HTBI primer set for a first-round RT-PCR of the TCR CDR3. Each CDR3 protein is one row after TCRdb ran MiXCR on the multiplex PCR reads. The repertoire holds approximately 720,000 distinct CDR3 sequences, with around a sixth as singletons. The TCR was taken from a woman in her forties or fifties with Graves' hyperthyroidism that later progressed to Graves' ophthalmopathy. The sequenced sample consisted of blood.

DNA of the CDR3: TGTACCAGCAGTGATCAGGGAAGTCAGCCCCAGCATTTT. Encoded protein: CTSSDQGSQPQHF. The rearrangement uses TRBV2 and TRBJ1-5; perhaps TRBD1 as D (5 bases). This CDR3 contains 13 residues. Looked up from germline, CDR1 is SNHLY and CDR2 is FYNNEI.